This note documents a single TCR beta chain sequence. Its antigen is currently unknown. The data belong to a study of human T cells and chemical hapten exposure. Study conclusions and caveats: Controls had significantly fewer large CDR3 similarity clusters than were formed by expanded TCRs.

Methods used by the authors: A per-sample median of about 95,000 TCRs was observed, with counts ranging from roughly 20,000 to 750,000. From the RACE reads, TCRdb called clonotypes with MiXCR, one entry per CDR3 protein. The V and J calls were determined by TCRdb, not by the authors. The repertoire consists of nearly 85,000 distinct CDR3 sequences, with around a tenth occurring once and the leading ten covering around 1.5%. Specified time point: patch test 2, 6 weeks after DPC sensitization. Treatment given: therapeutic diphenylcyclopropenone sensitization with weekly scalp DPC. Germline V CDR1 and CDR2: SEHNR, FQNEAQ (reference sequence). V was cut by 1 base and J by 11 bases, with 11 bases left in between. The CDR3 covers 12 residues.

V and J are TRBV7-9 and TRBJ1-1; weak D call: TRBD1 (5 bases). This TCR was recovered from a man between 18 and 35 years old with alopecia areata. Some clones in this sample may be carry-over from other donors' samples. The input for sequencing was whole blood, taken in connection with sensitization to the hapten diphenylcyclopropenone (DPC). The CDR3 loop reads CASSLGTGGAFF. CDR3 nucleotide sequence: TGTGCCAGCAGCTTAGGCACAGGCGGTGCTTTCTTT.